The rows below give T cell receptor beta chains drawn from one sample of a study of cytomegalovirus exposure and HLA in healthy donors. Libraries were prepared by immunoSEQ multiplex PCR; TCRdb keeps only in-frame clonotypes and omits some of them. This sample has some 80,000 clones, with around 81% found just once. Sample: PBMCs. These receptors came from a man aged 18 to 29 in good health and CMV-seropositive. CDR3s include the opening cysteine and the closing phenylalanine or tryptophan. A D gene is named only where the DNA matches it firmly. A row's size may be missing; if present it is once, few, many or a size class.

D: TRBD2
size: -
V: TRBV7-7
J: TRBJ2-1
CDR3: CASSLLRTSGHNEQFF
DNA: TGTGCTAGCAGCTTACTCAGGACTAGCGGACACAATGAGCAGTTCTTC

D: -
size: -
V: TRBV6-1
J: TRBJ1-2
CDR3: CASSQTGFYGYTF
DNA: TGTGCCAGCAGCCAAACAGGGTTCTATGGCTACACCTTC

D: -
size: -
V: TRBV5-5
J: TRBJ1-5
CDR3: CASSFRLAGLNQPQHF
DNA: TGTGCCAGCAGCTTCAGATTGGCGGGGTTGAATCAGCCCCAGCATTTT

D: -
size: -
V: TRBV27
J: TRBJ2-1
CDR3: CASRYMGGMVNEQFF
DNA: TGTGCCAGCAGGTACATGGGCGGGATGGTCAATGAGCAGTTCTTC

D: TRBD2
size: once
V: TRBV15
J: TRBJ2-5
CDR3: CATSRESGKETQYF
DNA: TGTGCCACCAGCAGAGAAAGCGGGAAAGAGACCCAGTACTTC

D: TRBD2
size: -
V: TRBV4-1
J: TRBJ2-7
CDR3: CASSNSGMSYEQYF
DNA: TGCGCCAGCAGCAATAGCGGGATGTCCTACGAGCAGTACTTC

D: -
size: -
V: TRBV5-6
J: TRBJ1-1
CDR3: CASSLGWGHRVTEAFF
DNA: TGTGCCAGCAGCTTGGGTTGGGGGCATCGTGTCACTGAAGCTTTCTTT

D: -
size: -
V: TRBV6-5
J: TRBJ2-1
CDR3: CASSYSTATLLNEQFF
DNA: TGTGCCAGCAGTTACTCGACAGCAACCCTCCTCAATGAGCAGTTCTTC

D: -
size: -
V: TRBV6-1
J: TRBJ1-2
CDR3: CASSSLQGSGYTF
DNA: TGTGCCAGCAGTTCTCTACAGGGCAGTGGCTACACCTTC

D: -
size: -
V: TRBV6-6
J: TRBJ1-1
CDR3: CASKPGHTEAFF
DNA: TGTGCCAGCAAACCCGGACATACTGAAGCTTTCTTT

D: -
size: -
V: TRBV7-2
J: TRBJ2-1
CDR3: CASSFGDYNEQFF
DNA: TGTGCCAGCAGCTTTGGAGACTACAATGAGCAGTTCTTC

D: -
size: -
V: TRBV5-3
J: TRBJ1-5
CDR3: CARSHKLGGVGKNQPQHF
DNA: TGTGCCAGAAGCCATAAGCTTGGAGGGGTTGGGAAGAATCAGCCCCAGCATTTT

D: TRBD1
size: -
V: TRBV25-1
J: TRBJ2-5
CDR3: CASRVGTGLQETQYF
DNA: TGTGCCAGCAGGGTCGGGACAGGCCTCCAAGAGACCCAGTACTTC